The clone carrying this T cell receptor (beta chain) was picked up one time. The sample is drawn from a study of blood T cell repertoires in COVID-19. From germline, CDR1 is DFQATT and CDR2 SNEGSKA (reference sequence). The CDR3 runs to 11 residues. Trimming shortened V by 6 bases and J by 5 bases, and 9 bases separated the two germline ends. The table came from immunoSEQ multiplex PCR; TCRdb's copy has only in-frame clones and leaves some out. The data contain 40,000 to 65,000 clones, 65% to 80% of them seen just once; the ten biggest clones take up 15%. The J gene is TRBJ2-3, the V gene TRBV20-1; a possible D gene is TRBD2 (5 bases). The clonotype comes from a human donor with active or convalescent COVID-19. The donor label of this sample is uncertain. Sequencing was performed on peripheral blood. CDR3 sequence reads: CSAVREDTQYF. CDR3 DNA sequence: TGCAGTGCAGTACGGGAAGATACGCAGTATTTT.